This paragraph covers one TCR beta chain sequence. V lost 6 bases, J lost 5 bases, and 8 bases stayed unmatched. CDR1 is SGHTA and CDR2 is FQGNSA in the germline V gene. This CDR3 spans 14 amino acids. The protocol was immunoSEQ multiplex PCR, while the TCRdb copy is restricted to in-frame clones and leaves out a portion. Of 200,000 or so clones listed, 80% to 90% were seen once; the top ten hold under 3.5%. This sample was included in a study of blood T cell repertoires in COVID-19. The chain carries TRBV7-2 and TRBJ1-1; 8 nucleotides line up with TRBD1. Sequenced input: peripheral blood. This TCR was sampled from a man aged 25-45 years with COVID-19, enrolled during active disease. CDR3 sequence (DNA): TGTGCCAGCAGACCACAGGGGGATAGGACTGAAGCTTTCTTT. Translation gives CASRPQGDRTEAFF.